These T cell receptor beta chains were read from a single sample in a study of T cell responses to AZD1222 COVID-19 vaccine. The method was immunoSEQ multiplex PCR; TCRdb's version includes in-frame clones alone and lacks a portion of them. The sample has under 150,000 clones; 90% are singletons. The input for sequencing was peripheral blood, taken on day 0 of AZD1222 vaccination. The receptors shown here come from an adult in good health. CDR3s include the opening cysteine and the closing phenylalanine or tryptophan.

V gene: TRBV7-2
CDR3 protein: CASSLNRGNGYTF

V gene: TRBV19
CDR3 protein: CASSSLERGTNEKLFF

V gene: TRBV12-3/TRBV12-4
CDR3 protein: CASTLEGYEQYF

V gene: TRBV27
CDR3 protein: CASSFGGQANYGYTF

V gene: TRBV21-1
CDR3 protein: CASSKCGEQETQYF

V gene: TRBV10-1
CDR3 protein: CASSGAGGSCFNTEAFF

V gene: TRBV30
CDR3 protein: CAWSVPTGTVQETQYF

V gene: TRBV30
CDR3 protein: CAFRDRVNSPLHF

V gene: TRBV19
CDR3 protein: CASLPQEYGYTF

V gene: TRBV3-1/TRBV3-2
CDR3 protein: CASSQGLTGSEAFF

V gene: TRBV24-1
CDR3 protein: CATSDPPSYEQYF

V gene: TRBV12-2
CDR3 protein: CASRLALRTSGRCSYNEQFF

V gene: TRBV7-3
CDR3 protein: CASSLTGFGTGSPLHF

V gene: TRBV24-1
CDR3 protein: CATSDTGPYNEQFF

V gene: TRBV10-3
CDR3 protein: CAISGSGETQYF

V gene: TRBV19
CDR3 protein: CASSPGPLGNQPQHF

V gene: TRBV9
CDR3 protein: CASSQQGRGTGELFF

V gene: TRBV2
CDR3 protein: CASKYDRRASETQYF

V gene: TRBV4-1
CDR3 protein: CASSQDFAGRDTQYF

V gene: TRBV2
CDR3 protein: CASKMEGSYNEQFF

V gene: TRBV7-3
CDR3 protein: CASSGQVNQPQHF

V gene: TRBV7-9
CDR3 protein: CASSSLWGRGNEQFF

V gene: TRBV15
CDR3 protein: CATSRVGDRFSNQPQHF

V gene: TRBV11-2
CDR3 protein: CASSFSGVGTQYF

V gene: TRBV9
CDR3 protein: CASSAESYNEQFF

V gene: TRBV11-3
CDR3 protein: CASSGRDNSYEQYF

V gene: TRBV9
CDR3 protein: CASSLAGGRKNNYGYTF

V gene: TRBV27
CDR3 protein: CASSLFQLRDTGELFF

V gene: TRBV7-2
CDR3 protein: CASSVGDSYEQYF

V gene: TRBV20-1
CDR3 protein: CSASPGIRASTRGYEQYF

V gene: TRBV6-6
CDR3 protein: CASSYGLAGVGQQYF

V gene: TRBV5-4
CDR3 protein: CASSLGGRVNTEAFF

V gene: TRBV6-4
CDR3 protein: CASSDSGSSRRNEQFF

V gene: TRBV10-2
CDR3 protein: CASGGGQGEYEQYF

V gene: TRBV7-9
CDR3 protein: CASSSDTSGGHNEQFF

V gene: TRBV30
CDR3 protein: CAWIGTGLEAFF

V gene: TRBV20-1
CDR3 protein: CSASLGGGRNYGYTF

V gene: TRBV7-9
CDR3 protein: CSSSQGSYNEQFF

V gene: TRBV30
CDR3 protein: CAWSQGAELFF

V gene: TRBV7-8
CDR3 protein: CASSYTTLGSSYNEQFF

V gene: TRBV21-1
CDR3 protein: CASSKRADRYGYTF

V gene: TRBV18
CDR3 protein: CASSLTANTEAFF

V gene: TRBV23-1
CDR3 protein: CASSYEQYF

V gene: TRBV3-1/TRBV3-2
CDR3 protein: CASSQGTREVEKLFF

V gene: TRBV5-5
CDR3 protein: CASSLASTSTDTQYF